This TCR beta chain was captured by sequencing in a study of T cells in Graves' hyperthyroidism and ophthalmopathy. Whole-study context: Peripheral blood was acquired at first diagnosis, ahead of any therapy whatsoever. Study-wide points: Peripheral blood also featured most of the thyroid clonotypes expanded above 0.001. Median prediction lead before ophthalmopathy onset was around 7 months with the model.

Graves' hyperthyroidism was deemed stable absent ophthalmopathy progression within 18 months. Many counts were recorded for this clonotype. Its antigen is as yet unknown. What was amplified from RNA transcripts were TCR beta CDR3 regions. First-round RT-PCR with HTBI primers amplified the TCR CDR3 region. MiXCR, applied by TCRdb to the multiplex PCR reads, yields one record per CDR3 protein. There are 300,000 to 400,000 distinct CDR3 sequences in the sample; over 15% occur only once, and about 49% lies in the top ten. The CDR3 has 15 residues. The V end was cut by 6 bases, the J end by 7 bases, with 21 bases between. CDR1 is MNHNS and CDR2 is SASEGT in the germline V gene.

The TCR sequence derives from a woman between 45 and 65 years old with Graves' hyperthyroidism. Sequenced material: blood. V is TRBV6-1 and J is TRBJ2-5; either TRBD1 or TRBD2 may supply D (5 bases each). CDR3 loop: CASSRDGPMLGTQYF. The CDR3 bases are TGTGCCAGCAGCAGGGACGGACCAATGTTGGGGACCCAGTACTTC.